The 3 T cell receptor beta chains in this list originate from one sample, sequenced in a study of shared clonotypes between healthy human individuals. Clones were sequenced by immunoSEQ multiplex PCR, and TCRdb holds only the in-frame ones, with some missing. The sample has around 370,000 clones, 90% to 97% seen once. Sample: memory CD8+ T cells sorted from blood. Subset specified: CD45RO+ cells pooled with CCR7-negative TemRA cells. Source of these receptors: a man under 40 in good health.

The rearrangement joins TRBV28 to TRBJ2-2; 10 bases agree with TRBD2. The CDR3 length is 16 residues. Germline V lookup: CDR1 MDHEN, CDR2 SYDVKM. The ends lost 6 bases at V and 0 bases at J; junction bases unmatched: 4. The CDR3 DNA is TGTGCCAGCAGCCTAGGACTAGCGGCGAACACCGGGGAGCTGTTTTTT. Translating gives CASSLGLAANTGELFF.

The chain combines TRBV27 with TRBJ1-5; D unclear. CDR3 size: 13 residues. Germline assignment: CDR1 MNHEY and CDR2 SMNVEV (reference sequence). V shed 2 bases and J shed 7 bases, with 9 bases lying between them. The CDR3 reads CASSLGVDQPQHF. DNA for the CDR3: TGTGCCAGCAGTTTAGGGGTAGACCAGCCCCAGCATTTT.

This clone came up once. This rearrangement joins TRBV19 to TRBJ1-5; unclear D gene. Germline values: CDR1 LNHDA, CDR2 SQIVND (reference sequence). Trimming stripped 4 bases from V and 4 bases from J, with 5 bases between. The CDR3 has 12 residues. The CDR3 reads CASSNTNQPQHF. CDR3 DNA: TGTGCCAGTAGTAACACGAATCAGCCCCAGCATTTT.